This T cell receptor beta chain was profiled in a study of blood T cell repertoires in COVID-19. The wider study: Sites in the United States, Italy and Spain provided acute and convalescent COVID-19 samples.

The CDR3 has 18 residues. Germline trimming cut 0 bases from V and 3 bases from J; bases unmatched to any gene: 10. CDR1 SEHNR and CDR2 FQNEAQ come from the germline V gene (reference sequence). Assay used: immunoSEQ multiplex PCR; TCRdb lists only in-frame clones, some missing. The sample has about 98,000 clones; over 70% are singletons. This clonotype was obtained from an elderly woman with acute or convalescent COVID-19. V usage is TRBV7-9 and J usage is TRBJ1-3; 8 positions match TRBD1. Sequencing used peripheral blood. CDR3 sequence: CASSLAKAGGPDGNTIYF. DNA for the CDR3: TGTGCCAGCAGCTTAGCGAAAGCAGGGGGCCCAGATGGAAACACCATATATTTT.